The 21 T cell receptor beta chains listed next were all sequenced from one sample in a study of blood T cells in healthy people across ages. The use of a sample-barcoded 5' primer and a J-beta primer mix characterized a second PCR of roughly 6 to 11 cycles. From the 5' RACE reads, TCRdb called clonotypes with MiXCR, one entry per CDR3 protein. The sample has more than 900,000 distinct CDR3 sequences; around 25% are singletons. These sequences were also reported in another study, on T cells of mothers and their children.

Specimen: blood. Receptor source: a girl aged 2-10 years in good health.

This chain connects TRBV6-2 or TRBV6-3 to TRBJ2-1, with 7 bases lining up with TRBD2. V trimming: 6 bases; J trimming: 0 bases; junction bases outside the gene matches: 5. The CDR3 length is 15 residues. Germline CDR1 MNHEY, CDR2 SVGEGT. CDR3 DNA: TGTGCCAGCAGAAGCGGGGCGAGCTCCTACAATGAGCAGTTCTTC. It yields the protein CASRSGASSYNEQFF.

V and J are TRBV29-1 and TRBJ2-1; no reliable D call. With 4 bases removed from V and 0 bases from J, the gap between germline ends came to 7 bases. Germline V gene data show CDR1 as SQVTM and CDR2 as ANQGSEA. CDR3 length equals 13 residues. The CDR3 DNA sequence: TGCAGCGTTGTAGGCATCTCCTACAATGAGCAGTTCTTC. It yields the protein CSVVGISYNEQFF.

The chain employs TRBV7-3 and TRBJ2-1; maybe TRBD1 (6 bases). V gave up 2 bases and J gave up 6 bases, with 20 bases separating them. The CDR3 totals 17 residues. CDR1 is SGHTA, CDR2 FQGTGA, per germline. CDR3 in amino acids: CASSLFVFLEQGNEQFF. The DNA of the CDR3 is TGTGCCAGCAGCTTATTTGTATTTTTGGAACAGGGCAATGAGCAGTTCTTC.

The chain carries TRBV2 and TRBJ2-1, with a tentative D call TRBD2 (5 bases). This CDR3 comprises 13 residues. Trimming left V 6 bases short and J 7 bases short, with 13 bases between. Germline V lookup: CDR1 SNHLY, CDR2 FYNNEI. This CDR3 reads CASSPAAENEQFF. The CDR3 bases are TGTGCCAGCAGCCCGGCAGCGGAGAATGAGCAGTTCTTC.

The chain has TRBV14 and TRBJ1-1, with TRBD1 matching 8 bases. This CDR3 is 14 amino acids long. V trimming: 5 bases; J trimming: 4 bases; junction bases outside the gene matches: 6. Germline values: CDR1 SGHDN, CDR2 FVKESK. The CDR3 DNA follows: TGTGCCAGCAGCAGAGAACAGGGGGGCACTGAAGCTTTCTTT. Its protein is CASSREQGGTEAFF.

This clonotype was counted only a few times. The V call is TRBV3-1, the J call TRBJ1-2, with D hard to call. CDR3 length: 14 residues. CDR1 and CDR2 from the germline V gene are LGHDT and YNNKEL (reference sequence). Deletions cut 0 bases from V and 2 bases from J, with 7 bases between. The CDR3 here is CASSQDYMNYGYTF. CDR3 DNA sequence: TGTGCCAGCAGCCAAGACTATATGAACTATGGCTACACCTTC.

In its sample, this clonotype was seen a few times. The chain uses TRBV6-2 or TRBV6-3 and TRBJ1-1, with D perhaps matching TRBD1 (5 bases). The V and J ends lost 7 bases and 4 bases respectively, with 22 bases between them. The V gene's germline CDR1 is MNHEY and CDR2 SVGEGT. The CDR3 extends over 16 amino acids. The CDR3 DNA reads TGTGCCAGCAACCTAGCCCCCATGGAAGGGACCACTGAAGCTTTCTTT. Protein: CASNLAPMEGTTEAFF.

This clonotype was seen a few times. This chain links TRBV29-1 with TRBJ2-1; 8 bases align to TRBD1. Trimming at V came to 6 bases and at J to 0 bases, leaving 4 bases not matched to a gene. The length of the CDR3 is 14 residues. The germline CDR1 and CDR2 sequences are SQVTM and ANQGSEA. The chain's CDR3 is CSVVDRGSYNEQFF. The CDR3 coding sequence is TGCAGCGTCGTTGACAGGGGCTCCTACAATGAGCAGTTCTTC.

This clonotype was observed a few times. CDR3 sequence: CASSDGTGYQPQHF. CDR3 coding DNA: TGTGCCAGCAGCGATGGGACAGGCTATCAGCCCCAGCATTTT. The rearrangement uses TRBV9 and TRBJ1-5; 8 positions agree with TRBD1. This CDR3 contains 14 residues. Germline CDR1 SGDLS, CDR2 YYNGEE. V was clipped by 3 bases and J by 5 bases; unmatched bases: 4.

V usage is TRBV15 and J usage is TRBJ2-1, with a weak D call TRBD1 (5 bases). TRBJ2-7 explains the end of the DNA better; the J call may be wrong. This CDR3 spans 14 amino acids. CDR1 LNHNV and CDR2 YYDKDF come from the germline V gene (reference sequence). The CDR3 loop reads CATSRDAGPYEQYF. In DNA form, the CDR3 reads TGTGCCACCAGCAGAGACGCAGGGCCCTACGAGCAGTACTTC.

CDR3 coding DNA: TGTGCCAGCAGTGGGGCTAGCGGGATCAGGAATGAGCAGTTCTTC. It translates to CASSGASGIRNEQFF. This chain uses TRBV7-2 with TRBJ2-1; 9 bases fit TRBD2. Per the germline V gene, CDR1 is SGHTA and CDR2 is FQGNSA. V shed 6 bases and J 7 bases; nucleotides not matched to a gene: 10. The CDR3 consists of 15 residues.

This rearrangement joins TRBV5-1 to TRBJ1-2; D unresolved. The V end lost 4 bases, the J end lost 4 bases, and 17 bases lay between the germline ends. The CDR3 totals 15 residues. Germline V gene data show CDR1 as SGHRS and CDR2 as YFSETQ. In DNA, the CDR3 is TGCGCCAGCAGCACGTGGACGGCGGTTCGCTATGGCTACACCTTC. It yields the protein CASSTWTAVRYGYTF.

Only a few counts were recorded for this clonotype. This chain links TRBV19 with TRBJ2-1; 9 positions match TRBD1. J gave up 7 bases and V 7 bases, and 11 bases lay outside the gene matches. Germline V gives CDR1 LNHDA, CDR2 SQIVND (reference sequence). CDR3 length: 15 residues. CDR3 sequence (DNA): TGTGCCAGTACCGAGGGACAGGGAGGGTTAAATGAGCAGTTCTTC. Encoded protein: CASTEGQGGLNEQFF.

This clonotype was counted ten times or more. V is TRBV7-9 and J is TRBJ2-1; D tentatively fits TRBD1 or TRBD2 (6 bases each). V was clipped by 5 bases and J by 6 bases, with 17 bases between them. This CDR3 contains 15 residues. CDR1 and CDR2 (germline): SEHNR, FQNEAQ (reference sequence). CDR3: CASSQLAEGGNEQFF. CDR3 DNA sequence: TGTGCCAGCAGCCAGTTGGCGGAGGGGGGCAATGAGCAGTTCTTC.

V usage is TRBV7-6 and J usage is TRBJ1-1; 10 bases are shared with TRBD1. CDR1 is SGHVS, CDR2 FNYEAQ, per germline. V was pared by 5 bases and J by 3 bases, with 6 bases of the junction left unmatched. The CDR3 runs 15 residues. CDR3 amino acids: CASSPGGTGDTEAFF. As DNA, the CDR3 is TGTGCCAGCAGCCCTGGCGGGACAGGGGACACTGAAGCTTTCTTT.

This clonotype was seen a few times. The V gene is TRBV25-1, the J gene TRBJ1-6, with D uncertain. The CDR3 is 13 residues long. Per germline, CDR1 MGHDK and CDR2 SYGVNS. Trimming shortened V by 1 base and J by 9 bases, and 7 bases separated the two germline ends. In nucleotides, the CDR3 is TGTGCCAGCAGTGAATTACCTGGTTCACCCCTCCACTTT. It codes for CASSELPGSPLHF.

The chain carries TRBV12-3 or TRBV12-4 and TRBJ2-4; 8 bases fit TRBD1. V was pared by 4 bases and J by 6 bases, with 5 bases of the junction left unmatched. This CDR3 region has 14 residues. CDR3 sequence reads: CASSSRTGRNIQYF. The CDR3 DNA is TGTGCCAGCAGTTCCCGGACAGGGAGAAACATTCAGTACTTC.

This clonotype was seen more than once but under ten times. CDR3 sequence: CASSQPDTQYF. The CDR3 DNA reads as TGTGCCAGCAGCCAACCAGATACGCAGTATTTT. The rearrangement uses TRBV5-5 and TRBJ2-3; D not resolved. V was trimmed by 4 bases and J by 4 bases, leaving 4 bases between them. The CDR3 is 11 amino acids. CDR1 is SGHKS, CDR2 YYEKEE, per germline (reference sequence).

The V call is TRBV7-9, the J call TRBJ1-2, with D perhaps matching TRBD1 (5 bases). The V gene lost 7 bases and the J gene lost 5 bases, with 23 bases spanning the gap. This CDR3 comprises 16 residues. The germline V gene encodes CDR1 SEHNR and CDR2 FQNEAQ (reference sequence). The CDR3 reads CASNTNSGEGRYGYTF. CDR3 coding DNA: TGTGCCAGCAACACAAACTCGGGGGAAGGAAGATATGGCTACACCTTC.

This clonotype was counted a few times. This chain connects TRBV20-1 to TRBJ2-7, with 11 bases aligning to TRBD2. This CDR3 region has 15 residues. The V gene end was trimmed by 0 bases and the J gene end by 1 base; junction bases not matched to a gene: 2. Germline V gene sequence: CDR1 DFQATT, CDR2 SNEGSKA (reference sequence). The CDR3 sequence is CSAREIAGGSYEQYF. CDR3 nucleotides: TGCAGTGCTAGAGAAATAGCGGGAGGGTCCTACGAGCAGTACTTC.

The rearrangement joins TRBV4-3 to TRBJ1-2; D might be TRBD1 (6 bases). This CDR3 comprises 15 residues. The germline CDR1 and CDR2 sequences are LGHNA and YSLEER. The V gene lost 0 bases and the J gene lost 8 bases, with 16 bases spanning the gap. The DNA for the CDR3 is TGCGCCAGCAGCCAAGATAAGGGGGGACCGTCGGGCTACACCTTC. Translating gives CASSQDKGGPSGYTF.